This TCR beta chain was recovered during a study of T cell changes during pregnancy in multiple sclerosis. The CDR3 runs 13 residues. Germline trimming cut 5 bases from V and 5 bases from J; bases unmatched to any gene: 6. The V gene's germline CDR1 is MNHNS and CDR2 SASEGT. The table came from immunoSEQ multiplex PCR; TCRdb's copy has only in-frame clones and leaves some out. The table shows roughly 80,000 clones, with 93% occurring only once. This sample comprised peripheral blood, obtained in the second trimester of pregnancy. The chain carries TRBV6-1 and TRBJ2-7, with 7 bases identical to TRBD2. The source is a female donor with multiple sclerosis, enrolled in a pregnancy study. The CDR3 loop reads CASSFEAGDEQYF. The CDR3, as DNA: TGTGCCAGCAGTTTCGAGGCGGGGGACGAGCAGTACTTC.